This note documents a single TCR beta chain sequence. This entry belongs to a study of control samples from healthy donors and cancer patients. Sequencing was performed with immunoSEQ multiplex PCR; in TCRdb, only in-frame clones are kept and a portion is missing. The sample holds under 65,000 clones; 80% to 95% are singletons and the top ten take about 0.91%. The sequenced sample consisted of PBMCs. This receptor was identified in a man aged 25 to 40 with colorectal cancer.

CDR3 nucleotides: TGTGCCAGTAGCCGGGGGGAAGGGGTGAGGGAGACCCAGTACTTC. The encoded protein is CASSRGEGVRETQYF. The chain links TRBV19 to TRBJ2-5, with TRBD2 matching 7 bases. Germline V gene data show CDR1 as LNHDA and CDR2 as SQIVND (reference sequence). J lost 5 bases, V lost 6 bases, and 12 bases had no gene match. The CDR3 runs 15 residues.